This T cell receptor (beta chain) was retrieved from a study of long-term antiretroviral therapy in people with HIV. Regarding the study as a whole: Whichever time point was examined, clones expanded before ART dominated the repertoire.

V gave up 0 bases and J gave up 3 bases, with 15 bases separating them. Germline V lookup: CDR1 SGHDN, CDR2 FVKESK. This CDR3 comprises 16 residues. Running of the v3.0 immunoSEQ assay took place at survey level. Sequencing targeted about 40,000-55,000 T-cell genomes per sample. Sequencing used immunoSEQ multiplex PCR; TCRdb keeps in-frame clones, though not all of them. This table holds about 20,000 clones, over 70% found once. Details on this clone: Its antigen is not identified.

The rearrangement links TRBV14 to TRBJ2-7; a possible D gene is TRBD2 (7 bases). The sample in question was unsorted PBMCs, obtained 2.9 years after starting antiretroviral therapy. The TCR sequence derives from a woman aged 25 to 39 with HIV. The CDR3: CASSQEEEGGDYEQYV. CDR3 nucleotide sequence: TGTGCCAGCAGCCAAGAGGAGGAGGGGGGGGACTACGAGCAGTACGTC.